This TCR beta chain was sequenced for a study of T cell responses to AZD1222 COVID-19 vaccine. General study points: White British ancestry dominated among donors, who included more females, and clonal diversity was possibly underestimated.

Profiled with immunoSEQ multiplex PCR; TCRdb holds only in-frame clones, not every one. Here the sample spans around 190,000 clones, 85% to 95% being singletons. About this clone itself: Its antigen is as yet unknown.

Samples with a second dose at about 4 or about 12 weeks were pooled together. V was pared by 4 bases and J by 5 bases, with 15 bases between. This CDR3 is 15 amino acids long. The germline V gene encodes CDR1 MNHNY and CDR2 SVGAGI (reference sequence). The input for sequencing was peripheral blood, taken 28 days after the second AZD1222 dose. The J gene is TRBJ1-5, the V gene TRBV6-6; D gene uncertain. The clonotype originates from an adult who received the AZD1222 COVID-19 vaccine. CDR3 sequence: CASSLDPVWHQPQHF. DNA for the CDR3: TGTGCCAGCAGTTTAGACCCCGTCTGGCATCAGCCCCAGCATTTT.